This T cell receptor (beta chain) was recorded in a study of post-analysis software for immune sequencing data (dated by TCRdb to 2013 to 2016). For context, the study as a whole: The recorded disease courses included relapsing-remitting, secondary progressive and progressive-relapsing multiple sclerosis, and some patients had no subtype annotation. Patient repertoires were compared against about a dozen previously published healthy control repertoires from donors aged roughly 6 to 26 years. A subset of samples was prepared in parallel using single-end sample barcoding, then pooled and co-amplified after Illumina adapter ligation. The paper's findings and limits, for the study overall: Significantly higher frequencies in patients than in controls were found for five or six TRBV segments, including TRBV5-6, TRBV5-1 and TRBV20-1. Significantly lower normalized Chao1 diversity was found in multiple sclerosis patients than in controls, suggesting substantial peripheral T-cell clonal expansion. When samples were clustered directly using the F measure, samples prepared in the same batch co-clustered strongly, which prompted a batch-effect correction. The multiple sclerosis patient group was slightly younger than the control group.

The library was produced with PCR. The instrument was an Illumina HiSeq 2500. To reduce PCR and sequencing biases, unique molecular identifiers were built into the TCR beta cDNA libraries. Roughly 500,000 cDNA molecules were obtained for every 1 to 10 million input T cells, so each molecule roughly corresponded to one T cell. The patient libraries were prepared and sequenced with the same protocol used for the earlier healthy control dataset. Within a given batch, samples were prepared together, multiplexed and sequenced on the same HiSeq lane. As for the authors' bioinformatics: MIGEC was used to process the raw barcoded reads, and molecular identifier groups with only a single read were discarded before consensus assembly and CDR3 extraction. Clonotype tables were post-analysed with VDJtools, and diversity was normalized by down-sampling all datasets to the smallest sample size. To correct batch-related cross-sample contamination, repertoire overlap clustering matched CDR3 amino acid sequences but not nucleotide sequences. In TCRdb, the public reads were trimmed at Q25 with fastp and aligned with MiXCR, with productive beta chains retained. Records with the same CDR3 protein are collapsed into one entry carrying the most frequent genes and DNA. TCRdb's processing, not the authors', yielded these V and J calls. In all, the sample holds roughly 870,000 distinct CDR3 sequences, and roughly 50% of those were seen once. The ten largest clones capture about 4.8% of the sample.

This clonotype was detected only a few times. The antigen it recognizes is unknown. The input lacks base qualities; no much larger clone sits a single base away. TCR beta repertoires were profiled from peripheral blood of about a dozen young patients with multiple sclerosis to demonstrate the VDJtools post-analysis software. The multiple sclerosis patients were children and adolescents ranging in age from about 6 to 17 years. CDR1 and CDR2 were assigned from the germline V gene (reference sequence) as SEHNR and FQNEAQ. V sheds 2 bases and J sheds 2 bases, leaving 12 bases between their ends. From the cysteine up to the phenylalanine, the CDR3 has a length of 15 residues. Kept here is only the CDR3 DNA, which spans 45 bases and is read in frame from base 1.

The chain joins TRBV7-9 to TRBJ1-2; the D gene assignment is ambiguous. This TCR was recovered from a girl between 5 and 17 years old with multiple sclerosis. The source material was blood. The DNA reads TGTGCCAGCAGCTTACGGCCGGCAGCAAACTATGGCTACACCTTC. Its translation is CASSLRPAANYGYTF.